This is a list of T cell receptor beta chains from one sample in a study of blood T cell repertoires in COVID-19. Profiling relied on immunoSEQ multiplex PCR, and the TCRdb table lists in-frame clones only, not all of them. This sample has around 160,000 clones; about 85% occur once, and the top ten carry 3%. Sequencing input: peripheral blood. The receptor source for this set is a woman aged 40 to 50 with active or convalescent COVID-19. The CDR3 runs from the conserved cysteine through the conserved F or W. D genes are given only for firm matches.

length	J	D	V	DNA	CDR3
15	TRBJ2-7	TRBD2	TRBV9	TGTGCCAGCAGCGTAGGACTAGCGGGGGGGTACGAGCAGTACTTC	CASSVGLAGGYEQYF
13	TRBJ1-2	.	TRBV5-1	TGCGCCAGCAGCTTGGTAGCTAACTATGGCTACACCTTC	CASSLVANYGYTF
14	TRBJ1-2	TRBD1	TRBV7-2	TGTGCCAGCAGCTCCAGGACAGGGACTAAGGGCTACACCTTC	CASSSRTGTKGYTF
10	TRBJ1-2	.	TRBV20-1	TGCAGTGCTAGAGTCCTAGGCTACACCTTC	CSARVLGYTF
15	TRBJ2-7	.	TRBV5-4	TGTGCCAGCAGCTCGGAGGGGACGTACTCTTACGAGCAGTACTTC	CASSSEGTYSYEQYF
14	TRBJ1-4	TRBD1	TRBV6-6	TGTGCCAGCAGGGCGGGACAGACGTATGAAAAACTGTTTTTT	CASRAGQTYEKLFF
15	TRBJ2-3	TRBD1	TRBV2	TGTGCCAGCAGAGAGCGGACAGGGCCCCTCGATACGCAGTATTTT	CASRERTGPLDTQYF
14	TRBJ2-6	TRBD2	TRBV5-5	TGTGCCAGCAGCTTAGCGGGATGGGCCAACGTCCTGACTTTC	CASSLAGWANVLTF
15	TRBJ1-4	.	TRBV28	TGTGCCAGCAGTGACTACAGGGTGGTCTCTGAAAAACTGTTTTTT	CASSDYRVVSEKLFF
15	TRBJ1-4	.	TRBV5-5	TGTGCCAGCAGCTCACTACACACAACTAATGAAAAACTGTTTTTT	CASSSLHTTNEKLFF
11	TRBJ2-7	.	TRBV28	TGTGCCAGCACCCTATTTAGCGAGCAGTACTTC	CASTLFSEQYF
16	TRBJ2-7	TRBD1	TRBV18	TGTGCCAGCTCACCAGGACAGGGGAGCTCCGTGGACGAGCAGTACTTC	CASSPGQGSSVDEQYF
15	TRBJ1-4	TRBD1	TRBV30	TGTGCCTGGAGTTCACAGGGGGCGCAAGGGGAAAAACTGTTTTTT	CAWSSQGAQGEKLFF